This T cell receptor (beta chain) comes out of a study of TIL therapy for anti-PD-1-resistant metastatic lung cancer listed by TCRdb under 2021. Regarding the study in general: Tumors were harvested before any PD-1/PD-L1 blockade; patients then received nivolumab, and those progressing received lymphodepletion, expanded TIL infusion and IL-2. The cohort was predominantly lung adenocarcinoma, with several EGFR-mutant and two ALK-rearranged tumors, and half of patients were current or former smokers. A median non-synonymous tumor mutation burden of 1.5 mutations per megabase was determined across the cohort by whole-exome sequencing. T cell receptor beta sequencing of tumor and peripheral blood was used to follow clonotypes across the tumor, the expanded TIL product and serial blood samples. A median age of roughly 55 years (range about 35-80) and a median tumor PD-L1 proportion score of approximately 6% were recorded among enrolled patients. The research as a whole found: Infused TIL clonotypes partially replaced the baseline peripheral repertoire then decayed over months, with no apparent association between persistence and response. The study protocol defined all tumor marker inferences as exploratory. Generalizability was limited because the cohort was highly selected, with more treatment-naive, never-smoker and oncogene-addicted patients included than is typical.

TCR beta CDR3 regions were amplified from genomic DNA by bias-controlled multiplex PCR with the immunoSEQ v3 hsTCRB kit. The TCR libraries were sequenced on an Illumina NextSeq 500 to 2 million or so read pairs for survey level or roughly 4.5-6.5 million read pairs for deep level. The authors' pipeline ran thus. V, D and J genes were assigned, non-productive sequences were removed, and clonality was reported by immunoSEQ Analyzer software. To compare repertoires between infused TIL and blood, productive Simpson clonality was used along with the Morisita overlap index of productive TRB rearrangements. For each clone in blood, the absolute clonotype count was estimated by multiplying the lymphocyte count by the CD3+ fraction and by the clone's productive frequency. TCRdb carries this immuneACCESS record with in-frame sequences only. Its versions omit some clonotypes, under half of them owing to an unresolved V gene in the studies checked, with the rest unexplained. That table is the source of V, J and clone size, and D and trimming were worked out from the DNA. The sample table records fewer than 25,000 clones; just over 70% of these occur just once. The ten biggest clones cover nearly 2% of the sample.

In regard to this clone: What this receptor recognizes is not known. No base quality values were provided; no much bigger clone lies one nucleotide off.

In the paper's terms, the time point label means: pre-treatment sample, taken before nivolumab and TIL therapy. Adults with stage 4 NSCLC were enrolled from October 2017 to January 2020 in a dual-center phase I trial. The samples were obtained from a phase I trial that was single-arm and open-label and tested tumor-infiltrating lymphocyte therapy combined with nivolumab in advanced non-small cell lung cancer. Mononuclear cells from blood collected in EDTA tubes were isolated on a Ficoll gradient and snap-frozen as pellets, and DNA was then extracted using a Qiagen mini-prep kit. The CDR3 runs 15 amino acids, cysteine and phenylalanine included. The only DNA kept is the CDR3, 45 bases in frame from the first base.

The material sequenced was blood, taken at baseline. This TCR derives from a person aged 25 to 79 with non-small cell lung cancer. The receptor chain draws on TRBV7-5 and TRBJ1-3; the tabulated D call, TRBD1, remains unverified against the DNA. TRBV7-5 is a recognized pseudogene. The DNA reads as follows: TGTGTCAGAAGCACGACACCTCAGAATCGAAACACCATATATTTT. This gives the protein CVRSTTPQNRNTIYF.